This T cell receptor beta chain originates from a study of cytomegalovirus exposure and HLA in healthy donors (dated by TCRdb to about 2017). With respect to the entire study: A later analysis indicated that the 120 or so validation repertoires were generated on the platform also employed for the 700 or so repertoires of the first cohort. The study aimed to test whether signatures of past pathogen exposure could be identified by cataloging public T cell receptors. Besides the first cohort of 666 subjects, a separate validation cohort made up of some 110 different subjects was used. To predict cytomegalovirus infection status, the study combined high-throughput TCR immunosequencing, statistical association of individual TCRs with disease status, and machine learning.

At the junction V is shortened by 0 bases and J by 2 bases, with 11 bases in between. CDR1 and CDR2 are drawn from the germline V gene: LGHNA, YNFKEQ. From its cysteine to its phenylalanine, the CDR3 spans 15 amino acids. This entry keeps only the CDR3 DNA: 45 bases, framed from base 1. Library prep was done by the immunoSEQ multiplex PCR assay. On the study's bioinformatics: A statistical classification framework was developed to diagnose cytomegalovirus status using the catalog of TCR beta chain sequences. In TCRdb, the immuneACCESS table is reduced to in-frame sequences with V and J assigned. These tables do not hold every clone; where another copy was compared, an unresolved V gene accounts for under half, and the others remain unexplained. V, J and clone size were drawn from that table, and D and trimming were deduced from the DNA. Across this sample there are 330,000 or so clones, with about nine tenths seen only once. 0.7% to 0.85% of the sample is taken by the ten largest.

The donors belonged to the validation cohort of around 130 subjects, which was separate from the roughly 700-subject first cohort. What the research found in general, with its limitations: Of the cluster scores, 85% to 95% were above 0 in a later analysis, which found that TCRs clustered in the first cohort also tended to co-occur in the 120 validation repertoires. The authors suggested that the approach could potentially be extended to other disease states and immunological phenotypes. In vitro tests confirmed that a few of the cytomegalovirus-associated TCR beta chains recognize cytomegalovirus antigens. Most TCR sequences were seen in very few donors, while some public TCRs were found in many individuals. The validation cohort had no HLA typing available for a later analysis, so co-occurrence within that cohort was assessed over all 130 or so repertoires. The study gave a list of under 200 TCR beta chains associated with cytomegalovirus. The classifier was reported to diagnose cytomegalovirus status with high specificity and sensitivity in both the original and validation cohorts.

Notes on this clone: No cognate antigen has been identified for it. Base qualities are not at hand, and no much larger clone is one base apart.

The chain links TRBV4-2 with TRBJ2-7; the D gene lacks a confident call. The specimen was PBMCs. This clonotype was sampled from a woman between 18 and 29 years old in good health and CMV-seronegative. This receptor has the CDR3 CASSQDRVATYEQYF. The DNA reads TGTGCCAGCAGCCAAGATCGGGTAGCTACCTACGAGCAGTACTTC.